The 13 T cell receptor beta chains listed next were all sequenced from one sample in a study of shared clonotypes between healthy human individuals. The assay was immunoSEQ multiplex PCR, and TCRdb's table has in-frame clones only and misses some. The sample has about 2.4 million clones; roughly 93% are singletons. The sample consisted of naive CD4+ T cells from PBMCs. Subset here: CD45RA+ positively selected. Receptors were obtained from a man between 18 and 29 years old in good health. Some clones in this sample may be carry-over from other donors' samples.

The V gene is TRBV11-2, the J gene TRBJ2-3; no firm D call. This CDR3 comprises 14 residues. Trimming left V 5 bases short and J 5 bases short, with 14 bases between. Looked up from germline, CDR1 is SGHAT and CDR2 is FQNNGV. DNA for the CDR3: TGTGCCAGCAGCCCCCACCCGTACGTAGATACGCAGTATTTT. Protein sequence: CASSPHPYVDTQYF.

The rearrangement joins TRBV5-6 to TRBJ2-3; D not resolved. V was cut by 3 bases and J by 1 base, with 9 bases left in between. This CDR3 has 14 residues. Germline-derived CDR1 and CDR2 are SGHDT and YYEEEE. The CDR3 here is CASSSLRGTDTQYF. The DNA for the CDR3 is TGTGCCAGCAGCTCCCTTAGGGGCACAGATACGCAGTATTTT. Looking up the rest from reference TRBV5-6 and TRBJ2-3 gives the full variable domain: DAGVTQSPTHLIKTRGQQVTLRCSPKSGHDTVSWYQQALGQGPQFIFQYYEEEERQRGNFPDRFSGHQFPNYSSELNVNALLLGDSALYLCASSSLRGTDTQYFGPGTRLTVL.

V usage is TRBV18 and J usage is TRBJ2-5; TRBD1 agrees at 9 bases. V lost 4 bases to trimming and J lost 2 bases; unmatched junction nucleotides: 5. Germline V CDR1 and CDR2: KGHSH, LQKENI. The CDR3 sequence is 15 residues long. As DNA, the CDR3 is TGTGCCAGCTCACTGCCGGGACAGGGACAAGAGACCCAGTACTTC. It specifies CASSLPGQGQETQYF.

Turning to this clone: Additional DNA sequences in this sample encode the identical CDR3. The chain's CDR3 is CASSVAGDGYTF. The CDR3 DNA follows: TGTGCCAGCAGCGTAGCAGGGGACGGCTACACCTTC. The chain links TRBV9 to TRBJ1-2; tentatively, D is TRBD1 (6 bases). The CDR3 runs to 12 residues. In germline, CDR1 is SGDLS, CDR2 YYNGEE. V shed 0 bases and J shed 8 bases, with 8 bases lying between them.

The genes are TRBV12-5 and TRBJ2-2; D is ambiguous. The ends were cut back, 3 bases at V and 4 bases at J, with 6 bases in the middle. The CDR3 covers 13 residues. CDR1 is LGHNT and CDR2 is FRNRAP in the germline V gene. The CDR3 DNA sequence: TGTGCTAGTGGTTTTACAGCCACCGGGGAGCTGTTTTTT. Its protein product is CASGFTATGELFF.

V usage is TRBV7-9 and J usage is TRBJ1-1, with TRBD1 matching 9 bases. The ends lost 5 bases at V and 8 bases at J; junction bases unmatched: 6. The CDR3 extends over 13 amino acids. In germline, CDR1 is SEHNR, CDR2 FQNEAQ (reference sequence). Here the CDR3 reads CASSRGQGLEAFF. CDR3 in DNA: TGTGCCAGCAGCCGAGGACAGGGGTTAGAAGCTTTCTTT.

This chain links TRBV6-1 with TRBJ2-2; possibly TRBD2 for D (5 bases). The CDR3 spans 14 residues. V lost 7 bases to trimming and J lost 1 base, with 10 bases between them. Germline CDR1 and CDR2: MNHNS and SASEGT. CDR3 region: CASNPGWNTGELFF. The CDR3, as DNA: TGTGCCAGCAACCCGGGGTGGAACACCGGGGAGCTGTTTTTT.

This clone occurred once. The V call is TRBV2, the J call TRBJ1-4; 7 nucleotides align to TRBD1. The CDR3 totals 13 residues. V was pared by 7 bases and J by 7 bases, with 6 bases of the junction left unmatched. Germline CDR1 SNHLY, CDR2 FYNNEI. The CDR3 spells CASKGASGEKLFF. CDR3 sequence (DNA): TGTGCCAGCAAGGGGGCAAGTGGTGAAAAACTGTTTTTT.

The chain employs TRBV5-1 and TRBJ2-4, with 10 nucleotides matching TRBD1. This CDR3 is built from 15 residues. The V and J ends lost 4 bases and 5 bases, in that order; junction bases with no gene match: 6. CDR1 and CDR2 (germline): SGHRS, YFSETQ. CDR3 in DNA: TGCGCCAGCAGCCCGACAGGGGGCAGGGAAAACATTCAGTACTTC. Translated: CASSPTGGRENIQYF.

The CDR3 DNA sequence: TGTGCCAGCAGCCAGAGCGGCAGCGGGAGGGCCCCCGGGGAGCTGTTTTTT. It yields the protein CASSQSGSGRAPGELFF. The rearrangement uses TRBV7-2 and TRBJ2-2, with 10 bases fitting TRBD2. CDR1 and CDR2 from the germline V gene are SGHTA and FQGNSA. V trimming: 5 bases; J trimming: 6 bases; junction bases outside the gene matches: 12. The CDR3 has 17 residues.

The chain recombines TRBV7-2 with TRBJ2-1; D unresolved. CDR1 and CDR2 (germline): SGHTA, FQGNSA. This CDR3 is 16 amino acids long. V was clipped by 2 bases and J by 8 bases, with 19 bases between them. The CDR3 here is CASSLIPPPTSYEQFF. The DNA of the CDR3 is TGTGCCAGCAGCTTAATTCCCCCCCCGACCAGCTATGAGCAGTTCTTC.

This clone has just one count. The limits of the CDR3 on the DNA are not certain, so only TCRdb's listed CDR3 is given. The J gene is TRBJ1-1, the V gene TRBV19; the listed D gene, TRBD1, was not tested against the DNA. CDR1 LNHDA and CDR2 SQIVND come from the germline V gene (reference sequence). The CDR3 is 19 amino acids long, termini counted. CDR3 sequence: CASSIIIFGPGGPNTEAFF.

The CDR3 region has the DNA TGTGCCAGCAGTGAGGGGGTCAACTTTCAGCATTTT. Translation: CASSEGVNFQHF. The V and J genes are TRBV6-1 and TRBJ1-5; maybe TRBD1 (5 bases). The V end lost 3 bases, the J end lost 13 bases, and 13 bases lay between the germline ends. The germline V gene encodes CDR1 MNHNS and CDR2 SASEGT. This CDR3 has 12 amino acids.